The 30 T cell receptor beta chains below all came from one sample that was sequenced in a study of beta chain features in type 1 diabetes. The study reverse transcribed the entire isolated RNA, so it sequenced expressed TCRB transcripts. Libraries were prepared by immunoSEQ multiplex PCR; TCRdb keeps only in-frame clonotypes and omits some of them. The sample lists under 900,000 clones, 15% to 20% seen once, with roughly 0.025% in the top ten. The sample was naive CD4+ T cells from blood. Receptor source: a woman aged 18 to 35 in good health.

The chain employs TRBV11-2 and TRBJ2-2, with D tentatively TRBD1 (6 bases). This CDR3 is built from 14 residues. Per germline, CDR1 SGHAT and CDR2 FQNNGV. V was clipped by 5 bases and J by 4 bases, with 11 bases between them. This chain's CDR3 is CASSTYRVTGELFF. The CDR3 DNA is TGTGCCAGCAGCACCTACAGGGTCACCGGGGAGCTGTTTTTT.

This chain uses TRBV9 with TRBJ1-2; no clear D gene. The CDR3 has 14 amino acids. Deletions cut 2 bases from V and 4 bases from J, with 12 bases between. Germline CDR1 is SGDLS and CDR2 is YYNGEE. This chain's CDR3 is CASSVGQEVYGYTF. Here the CDR3 DNA reads TGTGCCAGCAGCGTGGGCCAGGAGGTCTATGGCTACACCTTC.

The table lists this clone with a few counts. The chain uses TRBV10-3 and TRBJ2-7, with TRBD1 identical over 7 bases. Trimming at V came to 7 bases and at J to 2 bases, leaving 5 bases not matched to a gene. CDR3 size: 13 residues. CDR1 ENHRY and CDR2 SYGVKD come from the germline V gene. The chain's CDR3 is CAITRDRAYEQYF. CDR3 in DNA: TGTGCCATCACCCGGGACAGAGCCTACGAGCAGTACTTC.

This clone was observed a handful of times. The genes are TRBV6-5 and TRBJ1-2, with no clear D. Germline CDR1 MNHEY, CDR2 SVGAGI. The CDR3 contains 15 residues. Trimming took off 6 bases at V and 4 bases at J, with 18 bases between the two ends. In DNA form, the CDR3 reads TGTGCCAGCAGAACCTCGGGATCCGGGTCCTATGGCTACACCTTC. Its protein is CASRTSGSGSYGYTF.

There are a few counts of this clone. The chain couples TRBV5-1 to TRBJ2-3; a possible D gene is TRBD2 (5 bases). The CDR3 is 14 residues long. The V and J ends lost 4 bases and 6 bases respectively, with 15 bases between them. Per germline, CDR1 SGHRS and CDR2 YFSETQ. The CDR3 nucleotides are TGCGCCAGCAGCCCGAGGGTTTTGACGGATACGCAGTATTTT. This sequence encodes CASSPRVLTDTQYF.

This sequence joins TRBV6-1 and TRBJ1-4; 7 bases agree with TRBD1. The germline gives CDR1 MNHNS, CDR2 SASEGT. With 3 bases clipped from V and 5 bases from J, the junction kept 3 bases outside the gene matches. This CDR3 comprises 14 residues. The CDR3 coding sequence is TGTGCCAGCAGTGACGGGACAGCAAATGAAAAACTGTTTTTT. It translates to CASSDGTANEKLFF.

The chain carries TRBV25-1 and TRBJ2-1, with 7 bases matching TRBD1. The CDR3 consists of 12 residues. Germline V lookup: CDR1 MGHDK, CDR2 SYGVNS. J was trimmed by 6 bases and V by 10 bases; bases with no gene match: 6. DNA for the CDR3: TGTGCCACACGTTCAGGGGGCAATGAGCAGTTCTTC. Protein sequence: CATRSGGNEQFF.

This clone was counted ten times or more. This chain links TRBV16 with TRBJ2-1, with unresolved D. Trimming took 7 bases from V and 7 from J, leaving 17 bases between them. CDR3 size: 14 residues. CDR1 and CDR2 from the germline V gene are KGHSY and FQNENV. The CDR3 spells CASTHPYSGNEQFF. The CDR3 coding sequence is TGTGCCAGCACCCATCCCTATTCCGGGAATGAGCAGTTCTTC.

This clone occurred a few times. The rearrangement uses TRBV5-1 and TRBJ2-1; perhaps TRBD2 as D (8 bases). There are 17 residues in the CDR3. Germline values: CDR1 SGHRS, CDR2 YFSETQ. V was cut by 5 bases and J by 7 bases, with 25 bases left in between. The CDR3 sequence: CASRMTQLAARGNEQFF. The CDR3 bases are TGCGCCAGCAGGATGACCCAACTAGCGGCCAGGGGGAATGAGCAGTTCTTC.

Remarks on this clone: A read error may produce the germline difference seen at one junction end. The chain joins TRBV10-3 to TRBJ1-5; D possibly corresponds to TRBD1 (5 bases). This CDR3 is 13 amino acids long. CDR1 is ENHRY, CDR2 SYGVKD, per germline. For the CDR3, the DNA is TGCGCAACGGGACGGAGAACGGATCAGCCCCAGCATTTT. Translation gives CATGRRTDQPQHF.

This clone was counted only a few times. The chain employs TRBV2 and TRBJ2-1, with D perhaps TRBD1 (6 bases). Between the trimmed V and J ends, which lost 6 bases and 12 bases, there was a span of 9 bases. The V gene's germline CDR1 is SNHLY and CDR2 FYNNEI. This CDR3 has 10 amino acids. CDR3 nucleotides: TGTGCCAGCAGGACAGGTCTGCAGTTCTTC. It codes for CASRTGLQFF.

The CDR3 spells CASSQDPRFGHTGELFF. CDR3 DNA: TGCGCCAGCAGCCAAGATCCTAGATTCGGGCACACCGGGGAGCTGTTTTTT. V gene TRBV4-3 combines with J gene TRBJ2-2, with unresolved D. The CDR3 is 17 residues long. CDR1 is LGHNA and CDR2 is YSLEER in the germline V gene. Trimming pared 0 bases from V and 3 bases from J, leaving 14 bases between.

The chain couples TRBV28 to TRBJ1-5; no firm D call. The V gene lost 1 base and the J gene lost 4 bases, with 5 bases spanning the gap. In germline, CDR1 is MDHEN, CDR2 SYDVKM. CDR3 length equals 13 residues. Here the CDR3 reads CASSLYGNQPQHF. CDR3 sequence (DNA): TGTGCCAGCAGTTTATACGGGAATCAGCCCCAGCATTTT.

The chain has TRBV9 and TRBJ2-6; D is undetermined. The CDR3 sequence is 15 residues long. The germline gives CDR1 SGDLS, CDR2 YYNGEE. Trimming took 0 bases from V and 2 from J, leaving 6 bases between them. The DNA for the CDR3 is TGTGCCAGCAGCGTAGGAACAGCTGGGGCCAACGTCCTGACTTTC. Translated, it gives CASSVGTAGANVLTF.

V is TRBV28 and J is TRBJ1-2; no clear D gene. CDR1 and CDR2 (germline): MDHEN, SYDVKM. This CDR3 has 16 amino acids. Trimming cost V 5 bases and J 7 bases, with 23 bases left between them. CDR3 coding DNA: TGTGCCAGCAGTCCCCCTCTCGACAAGCGTCTCTCTGGCTACACCTTC. This encodes CASSPPLDKRLSGYTF.

The chain links TRBV10-3 to TRBJ2-7; 7 positions agree with TRBD2. V shed 8 bases and J 2 bases; nucleotides not matched to a gene: 6. Per the germline V gene, CDR1 is ENHRY and CDR2 is SYGVKD. The CDR3 consists of 13 residues. CDR3 bases: TGTGCCATCGGGTCTAGCGGAACCTACGAGCAGTACTTC. Translating it yields CAIGSSGTYEQYF.

This clone was detected a few times. The chain joins TRBV6-5 to TRBJ2-7; 7 nucleotides agree with TRBD2. The germline V gene encodes CDR1 MNHEY and CDR2 SVGAGI. This CDR3 is built from 16 residues. Trimming cost V 0 bases and J 2 bases; bases outside gene matches: 7. The CDR3 protein is CASSYSPASGAYEQYF. The CDR3 DNA follows: TGTGCCAGCAGTTACTCCCCGGCTAGCGGAGCCTACGAGCAGTACTTC.

The CDR3 DNA sequence: TGTGCCAGCAGAAATAGACCGGGGATAGCTTTCTTT. Encoded protein: CASRNRPGIAFF. V is TRBV7-2 and J is TRBJ1-1; D not certain. Looked up from germline, CDR1 is SGHTA and CDR2 is FQGNSA. The CDR3 extends over 12 amino acids. The V gene lost 6 bases and the J gene lost 10 bases, with 15 bases spanning the gap. Full variable domain (rest looked up from reference TRBV7-2 and TRBJ1-1): GAGVSQSPSNKVTEKGKDVELRCDPISGHTALYWYRQSLGQGLEFLIYFQGNSAPDKSGLPSDRFSAERTGGSVSTLTIQRTQQEDSAVYLCASRNRPGIAFFGQGTRLTVV.

This chain uses TRBV21-1 with TRBJ2-7; the table's TRBD1 call for D was not verified on the DNA. TRBV21-1 is designated a pseudogene. The CDR3 spans 16 residues. CDR3 bases: TGTGCCAGCAACAGAAATCCGGGACAGGGAGGATGGGAGCAGTACTTC. Its translation: CASNRNPGQGGWEQYF.

The chain carries TRBV7-9 and TRBJ2-7; D call uncertain. The CDR3 is 14 amino acids. Germline V gene sequence: CDR1 SEHNR, CDR2 FQNEAQ (reference sequence). V shed 3 bases and J shed 0 bases, with 9 bases lying between them. The CDR3 loop reads CASSFFASSYEQYF. CDR3 DNA sequence: TGTGCCAGCAGCTTCTTCGCCAGCTCCTACGAGCAGTACTTC.

This clone was seen a handful of times. The V and J genes are TRBV5-5 and TRBJ2-1, with 11 bases matching TRBD2. Germline V CDR1 and CDR2: SGHKS, YYEKEE (reference sequence). CDR3 size: 16 residues. With V trimmed by 4 bases and J by 6 bases, 9 bases remained unmatched. CDR3 residues: CASSRRGTSGFNEQFF. The CDR3 DNA follows: TGTGCCAGCAGCCGGCGCGGGACTAGCGGCTTCAATGAGCAGTTCTTC.

This clone was seen more than once but under ten times. Other DNA sequences in the same sample also yield this CDR3. The rearrangement joins TRBV7-9 to TRBJ1-1, with D perhaps TRBD1 (5 bases). The germline V gene encodes CDR1 SEHNR and CDR2 FQNEAQ (reference sequence). The V and J ends lost 3 bases and 1 base respectively, with 6 bases between them. The CDR3 contains 13 residues. The CDR3 DNA is TGTGCCAGCAGCTTGCAGGGGAACACTGAAGCTTTCTTT. It encodes CASSLQGNTEAFF.

The CDR3 region is CASSLRTSGGGYNEQFF. DNA for the CDR3: TGTGCCAGCAGTTTACGGACTAGCGGAGGGGGTTACAATGAGCAGTTCTTC. The chain uses TRBV27 and TRBJ2-1; 10 bases map to TRBD2. This CDR3 has 17 amino acids. Germline-derived CDR1 and CDR2 are MNHEY and SMNVEV (reference sequence). V gave up 2 bases and J gave up 4 bases; unmatched junction bases: 8.

This sequence joins TRBV7-9 and TRBJ2-1, with TRBD1 identical over 12 bases. J lost 8 bases, V lost 5 bases, and 10 bases had no gene match. Germline CDR1 SEHNR, CDR2 FQNEAQ (reference sequence). The CDR3 runs to 16 residues. CDR3 protein: CASSPRDRGRGDEQFF. The CDR3 DNA reads as TGTGCCAGCAGCCCCAGGGACAGGGGGCGCGGCGATGAGCAGTTCTTC.

This clone was detected a few times. This rearrangement joins TRBV7-2 to TRBJ2-7; TRBD2 is a possible D gene (5 bases). Germline V gene sequence: CDR1 SGHTA, CDR2 FQGNSA. This CDR3 is 14 amino acids long. V gave up 3 bases and J gave up 0 bases, with 9 bases separating them. The CDR3 DNA reads as TGTGCCAGCAGCTTTGCGGGTAGCTCCTACGAGCAGTACTTC. This codes for CASSFAGSSYEQYF.

The chain uses TRBV28 and TRBJ1-5; 7 nucleotides match TRBD1. The CDR3 runs 14 residues. The V gene end was trimmed by 4 bases and the J gene end by 5 bases; junction bases not matched to a gene: 5. Germline assignment: CDR1 MDHEN and CDR2 SYDVKM. The CDR3 is CASSSGTAYQPQHF. The CDR3 nucleotides are TGTGCCAGCAGTTCCGGGACAGCTTATCAGCCCCAGCATTTT.

The chain couples TRBV28 to TRBJ2-1; possibly TRBD1 or TRBD2 for D (6 bases each). The CDR3 consists of 16 residues. V was pared by 5 bases and J by 3 bases, with 17 bases between. Germline loops: CDR1 MDHEN, CDR2 SYDVKM. The chain's CDR3 is CASSPPLGGLYNEQFF. DNA of the CDR3: TGTGCCAGCAGTCCCCCCCTGGGGGGCCTCTACAATGAGCAGTTCTTC.

The chain employs TRBV7-6 and TRBJ2-2; 8 bases fit TRBD1. The CDR3 runs to 17 residues. Losses at the gene ends were 6 bases for V and 6 bases for J; bases not matched to a gene: 15. The germline V gene encodes CDR1 SGHVS and CDR2 FNYEAQ. Here the CDR3 DNA reads TGTGCCAGCAGGAGACAGACAGGGGTTATCGGAGCCGGGGAGCTGTTTTTT. This gives the protein CASRRQTGVIGAGELFF.

The J gene is TRBJ2-7, the V gene TRBV2; 9 nucleotides match TRBD2. V lost 6 bases to trimming and J lost 2 bases; unmatched junction nucleotides: 5. The CDR3 has 14 amino acids. The germline gives CDR1 SNHLY, CDR2 FYNNEI. This chain's CDR3 is CASRRLADTYEQYF. In DNA, the CDR3 is TGTGCCAGCAGGCGACTAGCGGACACCTACGAGCAGTACTTC.

This chain connects TRBV7-3 to TRBJ2-7; 8 nucleotides match TRBD2. The germline V gene encodes CDR1 SGHTA and CDR2 FQGTGA. The CDR3 runs 15 residues. V gave up 5 bases and J gave up 7 bases; unmatched junction bases: 13. The CDR3 reads CASSPNSGTSTEQYF. The CDR3 nucleotides read TGTGCCAGCAGCCCAAATTCAGGGACTAGTACGGAGCAGTACTTC.